This TCR beta chain was identified during a study of cytomegalovirus exposure and HLA in healthy donors. Study background: It was reported in a later analysis that the same platform had been used for the 100 to 150 validation repertoires as for the roughly 710 first-cohort repertoires.

Study-level points and caveats: Associated with cytomegalovirus, according to the listing, were 150 to 200 TCR beta chains. Subsequent analysis found a tendency for first-cohort TCR clusters to co-occur within the approximately 130 validation repertoires.

For this clone: Its specificity is not known.

The CDR3 totals 15 residues. Trimming at V came to 3 bases and at J to 5 bases, leaving 5 bases not matched to a gene. The germline gives CDR1 LNHDA, CDR2 SQIVND (reference sequence). Assay: immunoSEQ multiplex PCR; the TCRdb copy retains only in-frame clones and omits some. The sample has approximately 270,000 clones; roughly 84% are singletons. This receptor was identified in a man aged 18 to 29 in good health and CMV-seropositive. The source material was PBMCs. J is TRBJ2-2 and V is TRBV19; TRBD1 matches at 8 bases. The CDR3 reads CASSMTGVVTGELFF. The DNA of the CDR3 is TGTGCCAGTAGTATGACAGGGGTGGTAACCGGGGAGCTGTTTTTT. Full variable domain (missing parts from reference TRBV19 and TRBJ2-2): DGGITQSPKYLFRKEGQNVTLSCEQNLNHDAMYWYRQDPGQGLRLIYYSQIVNDFQKGDIAEGYSVSREKKESFPLTVTSAQKNPTAFYLCASSMTGVVTGELFFGEGSRLTVL.